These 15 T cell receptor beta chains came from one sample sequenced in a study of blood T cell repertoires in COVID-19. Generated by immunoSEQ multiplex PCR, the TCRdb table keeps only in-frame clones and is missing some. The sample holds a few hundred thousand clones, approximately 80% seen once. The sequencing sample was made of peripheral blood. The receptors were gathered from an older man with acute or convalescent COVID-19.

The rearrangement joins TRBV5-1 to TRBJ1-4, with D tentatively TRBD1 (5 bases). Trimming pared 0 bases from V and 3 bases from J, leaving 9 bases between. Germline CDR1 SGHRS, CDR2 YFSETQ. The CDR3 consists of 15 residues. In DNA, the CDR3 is TGCGCCAGCAGCTTGGCCGGAGGGGCTAATGAAAAACTGTTTTTT. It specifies CASSLAGGANEKLFF.

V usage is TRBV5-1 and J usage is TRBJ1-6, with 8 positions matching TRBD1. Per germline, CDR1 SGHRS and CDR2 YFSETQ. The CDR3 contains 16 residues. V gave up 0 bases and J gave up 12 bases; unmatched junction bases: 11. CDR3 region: CASSLARGTGQGPLHF. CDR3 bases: TGCGCCAGCAGCTTGGCCCGGGGGACAGGCCAAGGACCCCTCCACTTT. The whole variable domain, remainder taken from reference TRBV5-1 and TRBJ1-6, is KAGVTQTPRYLIKTRGQQVTLSCSPISGHRSVSWYQQTPGQGLQFLFEYFSETQRNKGNFPGRFSGRQFSNSRSEMNVSTLELGDSALYLCASSLARGTGQGPLHFGNGTRLTVT.

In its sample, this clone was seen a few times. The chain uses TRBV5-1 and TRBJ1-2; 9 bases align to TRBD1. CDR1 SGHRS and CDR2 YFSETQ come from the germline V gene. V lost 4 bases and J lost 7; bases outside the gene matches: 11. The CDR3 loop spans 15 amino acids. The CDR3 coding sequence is TGCGCCAGCAGCCCGGGACAGGGATCGTCAGGTGGCTACACCTTC. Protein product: CASSPGQGSSGGYTF.

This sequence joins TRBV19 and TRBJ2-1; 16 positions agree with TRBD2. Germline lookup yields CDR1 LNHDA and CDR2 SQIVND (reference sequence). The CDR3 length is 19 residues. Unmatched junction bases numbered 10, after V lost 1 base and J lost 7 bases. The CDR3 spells CASSIAPGTSGRAGNEQFF. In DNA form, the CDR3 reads TGTGCCAGTAGTATAGCTCCCGGGACTAGCGGGAGGGCCGGTAATGAGCAGTTCTTC.

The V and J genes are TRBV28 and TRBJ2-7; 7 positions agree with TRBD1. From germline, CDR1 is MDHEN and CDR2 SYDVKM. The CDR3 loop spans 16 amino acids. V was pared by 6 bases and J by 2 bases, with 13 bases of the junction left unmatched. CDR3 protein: CASSSTGAPKPYEQYF. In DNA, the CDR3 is TGTGCCAGCAGCTCTACAGGGGCTCCTAAACCCTACGAGCAGTACTTC. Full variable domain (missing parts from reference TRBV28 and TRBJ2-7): DVKVTQSSRYLVKRTGEKVFLECVQDMDHENMFWYRQDPGLGLRLIYFSYDVKMKEKGDIPEGYSVSREKKERFSLILESASTNQTSMYLCASSSTGAPKPYEQYFGPGTRLTVT.

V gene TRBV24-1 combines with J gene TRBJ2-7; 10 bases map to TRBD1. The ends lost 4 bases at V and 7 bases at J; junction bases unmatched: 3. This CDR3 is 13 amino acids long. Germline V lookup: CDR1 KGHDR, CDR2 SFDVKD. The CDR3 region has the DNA TGTGCCACCAGTGAGGGACAGGGGAGAGAGCAGTACTTC. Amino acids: CATSEGQGREQYF.

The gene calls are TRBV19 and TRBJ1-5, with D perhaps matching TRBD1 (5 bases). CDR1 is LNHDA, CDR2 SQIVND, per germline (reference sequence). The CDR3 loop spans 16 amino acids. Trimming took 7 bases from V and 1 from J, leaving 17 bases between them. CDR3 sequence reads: CASTDGRGLSNQPQHF. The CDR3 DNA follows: TGTGCCAGTACTGACGGGAGGGGATTGAGCAATCAGCCCCAGCATTTT.

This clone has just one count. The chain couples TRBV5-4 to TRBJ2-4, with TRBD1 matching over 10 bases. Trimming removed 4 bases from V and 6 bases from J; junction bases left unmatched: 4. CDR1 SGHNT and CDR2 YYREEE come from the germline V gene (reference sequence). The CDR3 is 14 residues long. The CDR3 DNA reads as TGTGCCAGCAGCGACAGGGGGCTGGGAAACATTCAGTACTTC. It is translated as CASSDRGLGNIQYF.

DNA for the CDR3: TGTGCCAGCTCACCACCAAACGCGCGCACTAATGAAAAACTGTTTTTT. Protein: CASSPPNARTNEKLFF. The chain links TRBV18 to TRBJ1-4; unclear D gene. The length of the CDR3 is 16 residues. V gave up 0 bases and J gave up 2 bases, with 10 bases separating them. CDR1 and CDR2 from the germline V gene are KGHSH and LQKENI.

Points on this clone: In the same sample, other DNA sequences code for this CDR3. CDR3 protein: CASSPGQVNTGELFF. DNA for the CDR3: TGCGCCAGCAGCCCGGGACAGGTCAACACCGGGGAGCTGTTTTTT. The V gene is TRBV5-1, the J gene TRBJ2-2; 8 positions match TRBD1. The CDR3 covers 15 residues. Trimming at V came to 4 bases and at J to 2 bases, leaving 4 bases not matched to a gene. Germline-derived CDR1 and CDR2 are SGHRS and YFSETQ.

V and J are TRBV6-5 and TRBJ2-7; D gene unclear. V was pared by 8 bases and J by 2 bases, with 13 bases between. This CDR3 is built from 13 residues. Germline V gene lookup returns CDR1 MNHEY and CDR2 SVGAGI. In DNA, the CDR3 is TGTGCCAGCGGTATGACAAGAACCTACGAGCAGTACTTC. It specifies CASGMTRTYEQYF.

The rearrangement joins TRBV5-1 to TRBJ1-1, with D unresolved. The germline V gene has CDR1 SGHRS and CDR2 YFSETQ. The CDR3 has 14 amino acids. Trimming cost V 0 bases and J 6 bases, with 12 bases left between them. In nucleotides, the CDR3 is TGCGCCAGCAGCTTGGAACCCCGACGGGCTGAAGCTTTCTTT. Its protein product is CASSLEPRRAEAFF.

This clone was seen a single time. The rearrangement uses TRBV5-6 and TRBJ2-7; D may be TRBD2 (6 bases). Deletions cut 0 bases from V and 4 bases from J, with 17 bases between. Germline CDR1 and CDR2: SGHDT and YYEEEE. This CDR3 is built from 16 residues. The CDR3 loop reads CASSLGDTGDFYEQYF. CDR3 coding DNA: TGTGCCAGCAGCTTGGGAGACACGGGAGACTTTTACGAGCAGTACTTC.

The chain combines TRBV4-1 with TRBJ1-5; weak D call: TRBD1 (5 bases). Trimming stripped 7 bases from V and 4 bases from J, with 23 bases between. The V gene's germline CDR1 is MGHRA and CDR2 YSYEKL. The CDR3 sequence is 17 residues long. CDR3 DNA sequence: TGCGCCAGCACCTGGGGTAGCGACGGGGGGAGTAATCAGCCCCAGCATTTT. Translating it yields CASTWGSDGGSNQPQHF.

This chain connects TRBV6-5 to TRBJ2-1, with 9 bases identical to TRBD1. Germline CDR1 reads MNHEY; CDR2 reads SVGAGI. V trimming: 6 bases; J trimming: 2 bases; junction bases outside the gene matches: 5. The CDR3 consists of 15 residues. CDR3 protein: CASREGQGTYNEQFF. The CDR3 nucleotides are TGTGCCAGCAGAGAGGGACAGGGAACCTACAATGAGCAGTTCTTC.